Listed below are T cell receptor beta chains from one sample, sequenced in a study of beta chain features in type 1 diabetes. Sequencing was performed with immunoSEQ multiplex PCR; in TCRdb, only in-frame clones are kept and a portion is missing. The sample gives hundreds of thousands of clones, roughly 15% of which show up once; 0.015% to 0.017% is in the top ten. The sample comprised naive CD4+ T cells from blood. All receptors come from a man aged 18 to 35 with type 1 diabetes. The CDR3 runs from the conserved cysteine through the conserved F or W. D genes are given only for firm matches. Size tells how often a clone was seen (once, few, many) or the class of an expanded clone, and some rows leave it out.

clone size: NA; V gene: TRBV28; J gene: TRBJ2-5; D gene: NA; CDR3 protein: CASSLPQVSETQYF; CDR3 DNA: TGTGCCAGCAGTTTACCTCAGGTTTCGGAGACCCAGTACTTC
clone size: few; V gene: TRBV29-1; J gene: TRBJ1-1; D gene: TRBD1; CDR3 protein: CSVVAITQGAEAFF; CDR3 DNA: TGCAGCGTTGTAGCGATCACCCAGGGGGCTGAAGCTTTCTTT
clone size: NA; V gene: TRBV30; J gene: TRBJ1-3; D gene: NA; CDR3 protein: CAWSVLQESSGNTIYF; CDR3 DNA: TGTGCCTGGAGTGTCTTACAGGAAAGCTCTGGAAACACCATATATTTT
clone size: NA; V gene: TRBV14; J gene: TRBJ2-5; D gene: NA; CDR3 protein: CASSQREHYKTQYF; CDR3 DNA: TGTGCCAGCAGCCAGAGGGAACACTACAAGACCCAGTACTTC
clone size: NA; V gene: TRBV5-4; J gene: TRBJ2-1; D gene: TRBD2; CDR3 protein: CASSHLAESYNEQFF; CDR3 DNA: TGTGCCAGCAGCCACCTAGCGGAATCATACAATGAGCAGTTCTTC
clone size: NA; V gene: TRBV5-1; J gene: TRBJ2-7; D gene: NA; CDR3 protein: CASSLTWDKGSNEQYF; CDR3 DNA: TGCGCCAGCAGCTTGACCTGGGACAAGGGGTCGAACGAGCAGTACTTC
clone size: NA; V gene: TRBV29-1; J gene: TRBJ2-5; D gene: TRBD1; CDR3 protein: CSGHRGQETQYF; CDR3 DNA: TGCAGCGGTCACAGGGGGCAAGAGACCCAGTACTTC
clone size: few; V gene: TRBV9; J gene: TRBJ1-2; D gene: TRBD1; CDR3 protein: CASSVAGQGYGYTF; CDR3 DNA: TGTGCCAGCAGCGTAGCCGGACAGGGCTATGGCTACACCTTC
clone size: NA; V gene: TRBV28; J gene: TRBJ1-5; D gene: NA; CDR3 protein: CASSPVNQPQHF; CDR3 DNA: TGTGCCAGCAGCCCAGTTAATCAGCCCCAGCATTTT
clone size: few; V gene: TRBV7-2; J gene: TRBJ2-7; D gene: NA; CDR3 protein: CASSHRGGFDYEQYF; CDR3 DNA: TGTGCCAGCAGCCATAGAGGAGGCTTCGACTACGAGCAGTACTTC
clone size: NA; V gene: TRBV19; J gene: TRBJ2-7; D gene: TRBD1; CDR3 protein: CASGRGQGREQYF; CDR3 DNA: TGTGCCAGTGGCAGAGGACAGGGACGCGAGCAGTACTTC
clone size: few; V gene: TRBV28; J gene: TRBJ2-7; D gene: NA; CDR3 protein: CASSHRQVYAQYF; CDR3 DNA: TGTGCCAGCAGTCACCGACAGGTTTACGCGCAGTACTTC
clone size: few; V gene: TRBV5-4; J gene: TRBJ2-2; D gene: NA; CDR3 protein: CASSSRGQRTGELFF; CDR3 DNA: TGTGCCAGCAGCTCGAGGGGACAACGAACCGGGGAGCTGTTTTTT
clone size: NA; V gene: TRBV7-2; J gene: TRBJ2-2; D gene: NA; CDR3 protein: CASSRDTGELFF; CDR3 DNA: TGTGCCAGCAGCCGGGACACCGGGGAGCTGTTTTTT
clone size: NA; V gene: TRBV9; J gene: TRBJ2-5; D gene: NA; CDR3 protein: CASSVPSKGRRETQYF; CDR3 DNA: TGTGCCAGCAGCGTCCCGTCGAAGGGGCGACGGGAGACCCAGTACTTC
clone size: few; V gene: TRBV7-9; J gene: TRBJ2-7; D gene: TRBD1; CDR3 protein: CASSLDRGRYEQYF; CDR3 DNA: TGTGCCAGCAGCCTAGACAGGGGGCGATACGAGCAGTACTTC
clone size: NA; V gene: TRBV5-1; J gene: TRBJ1-5; D gene: NA; CDR3 protein: CASSLAGYQPQHF; CDR3 DNA: TGCGCCAGCAGCTTGGCAGGGTACCAGCCCCAGCATTTT
clone size: NA; V gene: TRBV29-1; J gene: TRBJ1-1; D gene: TRBD1; CDR3 protein: CSTYGQGARVAFF; CDR3 DNA: TGCAGCACCTACGGACAGGGGGCGAGGGTAGCTTTCTTT
clone size: NA; V gene: TRBV29-1; J gene: TRBJ2-3; D gene: NA; CDR3 protein: CSVAPRLTDTQYF; CDR3 DNA: TGCAGCGTTGCCCCTCGACTAACAGATACGCAGTATTTT
clone size: NA; V gene: TRBV6-1; J gene: TRBJ1-1; D gene: TRBD1; CDR3 protein: CASSWTGLEAFF; CDR3 DNA: TGTGCCAGCAGTTGGACAGGGCTTGAAGCTTTCTTT
clone size: few; V gene: TRBV14; J gene: TRBJ1-2; D gene: NA; CDR3 protein: CAVRLASGHRYGYTF; CDR3 DNA: TGTGCCGTCAGACTCGCGTCGGGACATAGATATGGCTACACCTTC
clone size: few; V gene: TRBV30; J gene: TRBJ2-1; D gene: NA; CDR3 protein: CAWSVRVRVYNEQFF; CDR3 DNA: TGTGCCTGGAGTGTACGAGTGCGCGTCTACAATGAGCAGTTCTTC
clone size: few; V gene: TRBV5-4; J gene: TRBJ2-2; D gene: TRBD2; CDR3 protein: CASRKAGTNTGELFF; CDR3 DNA: TGTGCCAGCAGAAAAGCGGGGACGAACACCGGGGAGCTGTTTTTT
clone size: few; V gene: TRBV30; J gene: TRBJ2-1; D gene: TRBD2; CDR3 protein: CAWSGPRLTVREGREQFF; CDR3 DNA: TGTGCCTGGAGTGGCCCCCGCTTAACTGTACGGGAGGGCCGTGAGCAGTTCTTC
clone size: few; V gene: TRBV7-2; J gene: TRBJ1-2; D gene: TRBD1; CDR3 protein: CASSWGRGQGNGYTF; CDR3 DNA: TGTGCCAGCAGCTGGGGGAGGGGACAGGGGAATGGCTACACCTTC
clone size: few; V gene: TRBV5-1; J gene: TRBJ2-7; D gene: NA; CDR3 protein: CASNVQGSYEQYF; CDR3 DNA: TGCGCCAGCAATGTCCAGGGTTCCTACGAGCAGTACTTC
clone size: NA; V gene: TRBV5-1; J gene: TRBJ2-2; D gene: NA; CDR3 protein: CASSPLPSRNTGELFF; CDR3 DNA: TGCGCCAGCAGCCCACTCCCCTCGCGGAACACCGGGGAGCTGTTTTTT
clone size: few; V gene: TRBV30; J gene: TRBJ2-2; D gene: NA; CDR3 protein: CAWSVGAGFTGELFF; CDR3 DNA: TGTGCCTGGAGTGTAGGGGCAGGGTTCACCGGGGAGCTGTTTTTT
clone size: NA; V gene: TRBV20-1; J gene: TRBJ1-3; D gene: TRBD1; CDR3 protein: CSGTGGNTIYF; CDR3 DNA: TGCAGCGGGACAGGTGGAAACACCATATATTTT
clone size: few; V gene: TRBV5-1; J gene: TRBJ2-2; D gene: TRBD2; CDR3 protein: CASSYLAGGLNTGELFF; CDR3 DNA: TGCGCCAGCAGCTATTTAGCGGGAGGCTTGAACACCGGGGAGCTGTTTTTT
clone size: NA; V gene: TRBV5-4; J gene: TRBJ2-7; D gene: NA; CDR3 protein: CASSFSSYEQYF; CDR3 DNA: TGTGCCAGCAGCTTCTCCTCCTACGAGCAGTACTTC
clone size: few; V gene: TRBV30; J gene: TRBJ1-2; D gene: NA; CDR3 protein: CAWSYQGSYGYTF; CDR3 DNA: TGTGCCTGGAGTTACCAGGGGAGCTATGGCTACACCTTC
clone size: once; V gene: TRBV5-1; J gene: TRBJ2-7; D gene: TRBD2; CDR3 protein: CASSLKLAGGTLTFEQYF; CDR3 DNA: TGCGCCAGCAGCTTGAAACTAGCGGGGGGCACCCTAACGTTCGAGCAGTACTTC
clone size: NA; V gene: TRBV4-1; J gene: TRBJ2-7; D gene: TRBD2; CDR3 protein: CASRPLAGIAYEQYF; CDR3 DNA: TGCGCCAGCAGACCACTAGCGGGGATAGCCTACGAGCAGTACTTC
clone size: NA; V gene: TRBV7-2; J gene: TRBJ2-3; D gene: TRBD1; CDR3 protein: CASSLGGGVTDTQYF; CDR3 DNA: TGTGCCAGCAGCTTAGGAGGGGGCGTCACAGATACGCAGTATTTT
clone size: NA; V gene: TRBV5-4; J gene: TRBJ2-1; D gene: TRBD2; CDR3 protein: CASSFGGGGTYNEQFF; CDR3 DNA: TGTGCCAGCAGCTTCGGGGGCGGGGGGACGTACAATGAGCAGTTCTTC
clone size: NA; V gene: TRBV5-1; J gene: TRBJ2-7; D gene: NA; CDR3 protein: CASSPLEAPEQYF; CDR3 DNA: TGCGCCAGCAGCCCCCTCGAAGCCCCCGAGCAGTACTTC
clone size: NA; V gene: TRBV9; J gene: TRBJ2-7; D gene: NA; CDR3 protein: CASSVSGGSYEQYF; CDR3 DNA: TGTGCCAGCAGCGTGAGTGGTGGCTCCTACGAGCAGTACTTC
clone size: NA; V gene: TRBV15; J gene: TRBJ2-5; D gene: NA; CDR3 protein: CATSRDPVRGQETQYF; CDR3 DNA: TGTGCCACCAGCAGAGATCCTGTGCGGGGTCAAGAGACCCAGTACTTC
clone size: NA; V gene: TRBV6-1; J gene: TRBJ2-5; D gene: NA; CDR3 protein: CASNGQRMLQETQYF; CDR3 DNA: TGTGCCAGCAACGGACAGAGAATGCTCCAAGAGACCCAGTACTTC